Included here is one T cell receptor beta chain sequence, with context. This clonotype has more than one count but fewer than ten. Its target antigen remains unknown. No quality values exist for individual bases; no much larger clone is one base distant. The receptor library was made with 5' RACE. Sequencing was performed on an Illumina HiSeq 2500. A second PCR of about 7 to 12 cycles was performed with a sample-barcoded 5' primer and a J-beta primer mix. A template-switch 5' adaptor carrying 12 random nucleotides introduced a unique molecular identifier onto each TCR beta cDNA molecule. At least 2.5 million CDR3-containing paired-end reads were obtained from each sample. First-strand cDNA synthesis was performed from all RNA using the Mint cDNA synthesis kit, with priming by a TRBC-specific oligonucleotide. After uracil-DNA glycosylase treatment, a first 18-cycle PCR used universal primers M1SS and BC2_uni_R on all cDNA. Regarding the original processing steps: Normalization of each sample was performed by random selection of 1 million high-quality reads, each carrying a distinct molecular identifier. Instead of being binned into consensus sequences, reads that shared molecular identifiers were thrown out. MiTCR, run with a Q25 quality threshold and the strictest error-elimination algorithm, handled CDR3 identification, clonotype clustering and error correction. A nonparametric unseen species model with Euler transformation was used to estimate a lower bound on total TCR beta diversity. TCRdb passed the public sequencing reads through fastp at Q25 and MiXCR, retaining productive beta sequences. CDR3 protein sequences are deduplicated, and each keeps its most common genes and DNA. TCRdb's processing, not the authors', yielded these V and J calls. For this sample there are under 800,000 distinct CDR3 sequences; under 25% appear just once. The top ten hold 3.5% to 4% of the sample.

This sample is part of a study of blood T cells in healthy people across ages (dated by TCRdb to between 2014 and 2016). Background on the whole study: In model experiments, template switching captured roughly one uniquely barcoded TCR beta cDNA molecule for every two T cells. To avoid experimental bias, donors of different ages were distributed randomly across sequencing lanes. Age-related changes in TCR beta repertoire diversity were measured in the study by deep sequencing normalized with unique cDNA molecular identifiers. Donors were grouped into four age groups: young (average 16 years), middle-aged (around 39), aged (around 56) and long-lived (about 90). The study analyzed two additional independent replicas of 1 million unique cDNA reads from the same blood draw for two donors, one aged 18 to 29 and one aged 80 or older. Overall results and qualifications from the work: Observed TCR beta diversity per million T cells fell roughly linearly with age, and a significant reduction was already apparent by age roughly 40. Compared with the aged group, the long-lived group had more naive CD4+ T cells, fewer expanded clones and increased TCR diversity, a pattern suggesting age selection. The percentage of naive T cells measured by flow cytometry correlated strongly with observed TCR beta diversity. Estimates of total diversity based on one million sequenced T cells were regarded as lower bounds and as underestimates. Donor CMV infection status was unknown, potentially confounding age-related changes in expanded clonotypes. Since profiling was done on bulk unsorted PBMCs, naive and antigen-experienced compartments could not be conclusively compared.

Inclusive of the bounding cysteine and phenylalanine, the CDR3 is 11 residues long. Left in the record is the CDR3 DNA by itself, 33 bases read in frame from the first base. Based on the germline V gene (reference sequence), the CDR1 and CDR2 sequences are DFQATT and SNEGSKA. The donors were about 40 Caucasian individuals from Russia, aged roughly 6 to 90 years, who were systemically healthy. Each donor gave about 9.7 milliliters of peripheral blood, drawn into EDTA-treated Vacutainer tubes. Ficoll-Paque density-gradient centrifugation was used to isolate PBMCs, with at least 7 million per sample. Total RNA was extracted from PBMCs with Trizol reagent, with at least 5.5 micrograms obtained per sample. For every donor, an aliquot of PBMCs went through flow cytometry to measure the percentages of naive CD45RAhigh/CD27high T cells.

This receptor was identified in a man between 65 and 85 years old in good health. This chain is built from TRBV20-1 and TRBJ2-5, with the identity of the D gene unclear. The J call may not be correct, given that the DNA end is closer to TRBJ2-1. Source material: blood. The DNA sequence is TGCAGTGCTAGACTCAGGTCCGAGCAGTTCTTC. This is translated as CSARLRSEQFF.